The rows below give T cell receptor beta chains drawn from one sample of a study of cytomegalovirus exposure and HLA in healthy donors. The protocol was immunoSEQ multiplex PCR, while the TCRdb copy is restricted to in-frame clones and leaves out a portion. The sample table includes some 110,000 clones. Source material: PBMCs. All receptors derive from a man in his forties in good health and CMV-seropositive. Each CDR3 is given with its conserved first and last residue. The order of the fields is V gene, CDR3 length, CDR3 protein.

TRBV7-2,15,CASSLAAFSNQPQHF
TRBV7-2,14,CASSLARVQEKLFF
TRBV27,11,CASRSGNEQYF
TRBV7-9,16,CASSFSAGISNQPQHF
TRBV19,12,CASSFGDQPQHF
TRBV6-5,15,CASTFLPSGANEQFF
TRBV10-2,16,CASSDLAGVFVGELFF
TRBV19,15,CASSPVPGQSYEQYF
TRBV12-2,17,CASRLDHSGKNTGELFF
TRBV9,15,CASSVRGQLNSEAFF
TRBV7-9,14,CASSIFGTADTQYF
TRBV5-4,14,CATSSPITVTEAFF
TRBV13,18,CASSLGPGTSGFRETQYF
TRBV14,17,CASSPQSLAGGRDTQYF
TRBV18,19,CASSPRRSYNRATNEKLFF
TRBV5-6,13,CASSFQQGNPSGF
TRBV28,14,CASTALAGDGTQYF